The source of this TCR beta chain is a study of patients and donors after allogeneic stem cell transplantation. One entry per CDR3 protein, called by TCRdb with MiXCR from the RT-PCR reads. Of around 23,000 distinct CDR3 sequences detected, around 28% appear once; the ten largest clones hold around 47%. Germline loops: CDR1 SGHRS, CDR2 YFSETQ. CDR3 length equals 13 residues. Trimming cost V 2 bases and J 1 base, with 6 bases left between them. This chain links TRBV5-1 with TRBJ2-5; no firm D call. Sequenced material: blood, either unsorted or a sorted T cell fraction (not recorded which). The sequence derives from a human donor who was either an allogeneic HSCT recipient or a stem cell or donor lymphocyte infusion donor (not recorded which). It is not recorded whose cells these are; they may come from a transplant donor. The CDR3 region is CASSFKVQETQYF. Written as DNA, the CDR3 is TGCGCCAGCAGCTTCAAGGTCCAAGAGACCCAGTACTTC.